These T cell receptor beta chains were read from a single sample in a study of cytomegalovirus exposure and HLA in healthy donors. TCRdb's copy holds only in-frame clones and misses some; the assay was immunoSEQ multiplex PCR. The table lists some 190,000 clones, around 82% of them singletons. Sequenced sample: PBMCs. Every receptor here comes from a man aged 40-49 years in good health and CMV-seropositive. Both conserved end residues are part of each CDR3. A D gene is named only where the DNA matches it firmly. The size field is filled for only some rows; it gives once, few, many or a size class.

j_call: TRBJ2-7; v_call: TRBV9; d_call: NA; clone_size: once; cdr3_aa: CASSVGFGGYEQYF; cdr3_nt: TGTGCCAGCAGCGTAGGTTTCGGTGGCTACGAGCAGTACTTC
j_call: TRBJ1-2; v_call: TRBV5-4; d_call: NA; clone_size: few; cdr3_aa: CASSLSMGGGYTF; cdr3_nt: TGTGCCAGCAGCTTGAGTATGGGAGGCGGCTACACCTTC
j_call: TRBJ2-7; v_call: TRBV7-8; d_call: TRBD1; clone_size: NA; cdr3_aa: CASSLATGGYYEQYF; cdr3_nt: TGTGCCAGCAGCTTAGCGACAGGGGGATACTACGAGCAGTACTTC
j_call: TRBJ2-1; v_call: TRBV7-2; d_call: NA; clone_size: NA; cdr3_aa: CASSLWAHNEQFF; cdr3_nt: TGTGCCAGCAGCTTGTGGGCTCACAATGAGCAGTTCTTC
j_call: TRBJ1-1; v_call: TRBV18; d_call: NA; clone_size: NA; cdr3_aa: CASSPLWGGPLTEAFF; cdr3_nt: TGTGCCAGCTCACCGCTCTGGGGGGGGCCCCTCACTGAAGCTTTCTTT
j_call: TRBJ1-1; v_call: TRBV6-1; d_call: NA; clone_size: NA; cdr3_aa: CASSPQGNTEAFF; cdr3_nt: TGTGCCAGCAGCCCACAGGGGAACACTGAAGCTTTCTTT
j_call: TRBJ1-5; v_call: TRBV6-1; d_call: NA; clone_size: NA; cdr3_aa: CASSFRTQHF; cdr3_nt: TGTGCCAGCAGCTTCAGGACCCAGCATTTT
j_call: TRBJ2-3; v_call: TRBV7-3; d_call: NA; clone_size: NA; cdr3_aa: CASSPGTTDTQYF; cdr3_nt: TGTGCCAGCAGCCCCGGGACAACAGATACGCAGTATTTT
j_call: TRBJ1-6; v_call: TRBV5-1; d_call: NA; clone_size: once; cdr3_aa: CASSLGQNSPLHF; cdr3_nt: TGCGCCAGCAGCTTGGGACAGAACTCACCCCTCCACTTT
j_call: TRBJ2-2; v_call: TRBV9; d_call: NA; clone_size: NA; cdr3_aa: CASSVWRTNTGELFF; cdr3_nt: TGTGCCAGCAGCGTATGGCGGACGAACACCGGGGAGCTGTTTTTT
j_call: TRBJ1-2; v_call: TRBV28; d_call: NA; clone_size: once; cdr3_aa: CASRLGIAGDGYTF; cdr3_nt: TGTGCCAGCAGGCTTGGGATAGCGGGCGATGGCTACACCTTC
j_call: TRBJ2-2; v_call: TRBV15; d_call: NA; clone_size: NA; cdr3_aa: CATSRDLGLLELFF; cdr3_nt: TGTGCCACCAGCAGAGACCTAGGCCTTCTGGAGCTGTTTTTT
j_call: TRBJ1-4; v_call: TRBV28; d_call: TRBD1; clone_size: NA; cdr3_aa: CASTGGEKLFF; cdr3_nt: TGTGCCAGCACAGGGGGAGAAAAACTGTTTTTT
j_call: TRBJ1-2; v_call: TRBV11-2; d_call: TRBD1; clone_size: NA; cdr3_aa: CASSQGEEGDYGYTF; cdr3_nt: TGTGCCAGCAGCCAGGGGGAAGAGGGAGACTATGGCTACACCTTC
j_call: TRBJ1-1; v_call: TRBV28; d_call: TRBD1; clone_size: NA; cdr3_aa: CASSGPGQGSYTEAFF; cdr3_nt: TGTGCCAGCAGTGGGCCGGGACAGGGAAGCTACACTGAAGCTTTCTTT
j_call: TRBJ2-3; v_call: TRBV7-6; d_call: TRBD2; clone_size: NA; cdr3_aa: CASSLGAGGSADTQYF; cdr3_nt: TGTGCCAGCAGCTTAGGTGCGGGAGGGAGCGCAGATACGCAGTATTTT
j_call: TRBJ1-4; v_call: TRBV9; d_call: TRBD1; clone_size: NA; cdr3_aa: CASSIGQGTNEKLFF; cdr3_nt: TGTGCCAGCAGTATCGGACAGGGTACTAATGAAAAACTGTTTTTT
j_call: TRBJ2-7; v_call: TRBV9; d_call: TRBD2; clone_size: NA; cdr3_aa: CASSTSGGLDEQYF; cdr3_nt: TGTGCCAGCAGTACTAGCGGAGGCTTGGACGAGCAGTACTTC
j_call: TRBJ2-3; v_call: TRBV9; d_call: TRBD2; clone_size: NA; cdr3_aa: CASSVAGTSGGSNTQYF; cdr3_nt: TGTGCCAGCAGCGTAGCGGGGACTAGCGGAGGATCTAACACGCAGTATTTT
j_call: TRBJ1-3; v_call: TRBV9; d_call: NA; clone_size: NA; cdr3_aa: CASSALQDSGNTIYF; cdr3_nt: TGTGCCAGCAGCGCCCTACAGGACTCTGGAAACACCATATATTTT
j_call: TRBJ2-5; v_call: TRBV5-7; d_call: TRBD2; clone_size: NA; cdr3_aa: CASSSPGLAEETQYF; cdr3_nt: TGTGCCAGCAGCTCTCCGGGACTAGCGGAGGAGACCCAGTACTTC
j_call: TRBJ2-1; v_call: TRBV2; d_call: TRBD2; clone_size: NA; cdr3_aa: CASSDWTSGGDYNEQFF; cdr3_nt: TGTGCCAGCAGTGACTGGACTAGCGGGGGGGACTACAATGAGCAGTTCTTC
j_call: TRBJ1-5; v_call: TRBV12-5; d_call: NA; clone_size: NA; cdr3_aa: CADVSQPQHF; cdr3_nt: TGTGCCGATGTTAGCCAGCCCCAGCATTTT
j_call: TRBJ2-5; v_call: TRBV7-2; d_call: NA; clone_size: NA; cdr3_aa: CASSLSGHPTQETQYF; cdr3_nt: TGTGCCAGCAGCTTATCGGGACACCCTACCCAAGAGACCCAGTACTTC
j_call: TRBJ1-2; v_call: TRBV4-2; d_call: TRBD1; clone_size: few; cdr3_aa: CASSRLGDSNYGYTF; cdr3_nt: TGTGCCAGCAGTCGTTTAGGGGACAGCAACTATGGCTACACCTTC